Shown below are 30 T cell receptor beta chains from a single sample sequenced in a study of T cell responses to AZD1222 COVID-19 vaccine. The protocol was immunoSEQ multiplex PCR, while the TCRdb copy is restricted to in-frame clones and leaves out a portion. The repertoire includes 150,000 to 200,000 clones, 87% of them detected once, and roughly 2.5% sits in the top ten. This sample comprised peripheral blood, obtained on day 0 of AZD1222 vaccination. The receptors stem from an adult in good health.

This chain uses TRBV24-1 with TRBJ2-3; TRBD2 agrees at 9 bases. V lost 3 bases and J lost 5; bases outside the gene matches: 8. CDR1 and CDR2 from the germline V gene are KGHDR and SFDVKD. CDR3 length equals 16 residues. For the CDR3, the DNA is TGTGCCACCAGTGATCCAACTAGCGGGCGTGGAGATACGCAGTATTTT. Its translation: CATSDPTSGRGDTQYF.

CDR3 sequence: CASSSSVGRVYEQYF. CDR3 in DNA: TGTGCCAGCAGCTCCTCCGTGGGGCGGGTCTACGAGCAGTACTTC. The chain couples TRBV7-9 to TRBJ2-7; D might be TRBD1 or TRBD2, each matching 5 bases. Germline V lookup: CDR1 SEHNR, CDR2 FQNEAQ (reference sequence). Trimming removed 4 bases at V and 3 bases at J, with 16 bases between. The CDR3 is 15 residues long. Filled out from reference TRBV7-9 and TRBJ2-7, the complete variable domain reads DTGVSQNPRHKITKRGQNVTFRCDPISEHNRLYWYRQTLGQGPEFLTYFQNEAQLEKSRLLSDRFSAERPKGSFSTLEIQRTEQGDSAMYLCASSSSVGRVYEQYFGPGTRLTVT.

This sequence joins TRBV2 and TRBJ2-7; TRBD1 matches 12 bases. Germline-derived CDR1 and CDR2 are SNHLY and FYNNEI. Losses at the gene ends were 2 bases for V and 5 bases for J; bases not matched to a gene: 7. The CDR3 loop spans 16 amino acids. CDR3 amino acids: CASSEPGTGGLHEQYF. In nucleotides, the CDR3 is TGTGCCAGCAGTGAACCCGGGACAGGGGGCCTCCACGAGCAGTACTTC.

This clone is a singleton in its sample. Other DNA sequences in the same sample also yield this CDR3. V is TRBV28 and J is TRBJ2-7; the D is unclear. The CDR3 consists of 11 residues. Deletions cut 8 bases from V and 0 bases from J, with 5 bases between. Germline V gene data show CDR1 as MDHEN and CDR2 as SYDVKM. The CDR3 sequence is CASRSSYEQYF. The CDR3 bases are TGTGCCAGCCGATCCTCCTACGAGCAGTACTTC.

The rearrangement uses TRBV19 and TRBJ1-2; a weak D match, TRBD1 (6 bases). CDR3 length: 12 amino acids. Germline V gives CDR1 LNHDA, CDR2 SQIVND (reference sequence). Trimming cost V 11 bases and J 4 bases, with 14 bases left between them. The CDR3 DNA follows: TGTGCCTCTAGGGGGGGTCCCTATGGCTACACCTTC. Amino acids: CASRGGPYGYTF.

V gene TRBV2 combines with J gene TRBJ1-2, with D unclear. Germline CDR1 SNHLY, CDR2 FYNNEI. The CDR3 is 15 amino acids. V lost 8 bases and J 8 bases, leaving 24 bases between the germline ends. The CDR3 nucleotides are TGTGCCAGCTTCCTCCTCGGACCCAGACTGGGCGGCTACACCTTC. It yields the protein CASFLLGPRLGGYTF.

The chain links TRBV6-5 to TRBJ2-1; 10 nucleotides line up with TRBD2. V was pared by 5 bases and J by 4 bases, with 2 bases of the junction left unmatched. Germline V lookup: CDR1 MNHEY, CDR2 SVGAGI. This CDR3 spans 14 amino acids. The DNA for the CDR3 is TGTGCCAGCAGTAGCGGGAGGGCATACAATGAGCAGTTCTTC. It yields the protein CASSSGRAYNEQFF.

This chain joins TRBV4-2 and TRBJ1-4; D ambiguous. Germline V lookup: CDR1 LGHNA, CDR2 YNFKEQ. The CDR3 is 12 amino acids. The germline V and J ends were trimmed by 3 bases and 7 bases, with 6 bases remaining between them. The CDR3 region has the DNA TGTGCCAGCAGCCACGGTGGTGAAAAACTGTTTTTT. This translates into CASSHGGEKLFF.

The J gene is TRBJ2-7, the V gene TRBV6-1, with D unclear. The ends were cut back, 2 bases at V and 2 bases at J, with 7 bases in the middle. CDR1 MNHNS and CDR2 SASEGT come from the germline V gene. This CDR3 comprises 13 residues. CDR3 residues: CASSEHSPYEQYF. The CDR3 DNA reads TGTGCCAGCAGTGAACACAGCCCCTACGAGCAGTACTTC.

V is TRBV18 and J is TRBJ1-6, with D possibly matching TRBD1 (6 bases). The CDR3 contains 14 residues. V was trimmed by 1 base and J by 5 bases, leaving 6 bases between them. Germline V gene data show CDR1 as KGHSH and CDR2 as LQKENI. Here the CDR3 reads CASSPQGDNSPLHF. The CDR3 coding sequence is TGTGCCAGCTCACCACAGGGGGATAATTCACCCCTCCACTTT.

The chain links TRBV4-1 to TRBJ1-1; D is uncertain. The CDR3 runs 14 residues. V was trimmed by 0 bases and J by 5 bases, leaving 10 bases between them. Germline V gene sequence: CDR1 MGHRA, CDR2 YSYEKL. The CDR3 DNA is TGCGCCAGCAGCCAAGATGGGTCTGGGACTGAAGCTTTCTTT. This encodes CASSQDGSGTEAFF.

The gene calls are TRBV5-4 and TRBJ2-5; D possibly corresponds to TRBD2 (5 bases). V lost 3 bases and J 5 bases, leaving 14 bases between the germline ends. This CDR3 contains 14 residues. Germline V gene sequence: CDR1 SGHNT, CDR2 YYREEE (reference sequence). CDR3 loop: CASSSAGFRETQYF. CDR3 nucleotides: TGTGCCAGCAGCTCCGCGGGCTTTCGGGAGACCCAGTACTTC.

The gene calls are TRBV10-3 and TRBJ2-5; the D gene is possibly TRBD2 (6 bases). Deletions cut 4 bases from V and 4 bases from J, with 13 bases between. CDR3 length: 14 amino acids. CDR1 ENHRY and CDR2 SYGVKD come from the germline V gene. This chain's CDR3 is CAISGGGWRETQYF. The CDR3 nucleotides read TGTGCCATCAGTGGTGGGGGGTGGCGAGAGACCCAGTACTTC.

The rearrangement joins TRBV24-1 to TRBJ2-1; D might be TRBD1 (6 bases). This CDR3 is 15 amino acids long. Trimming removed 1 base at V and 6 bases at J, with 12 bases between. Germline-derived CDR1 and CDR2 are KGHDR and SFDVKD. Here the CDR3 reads CATSDFTGKSNEQFF. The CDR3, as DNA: TGTGCCACCAGTGATTTCACAGGGAAGAGCAATGAGCAGTTCTTC.

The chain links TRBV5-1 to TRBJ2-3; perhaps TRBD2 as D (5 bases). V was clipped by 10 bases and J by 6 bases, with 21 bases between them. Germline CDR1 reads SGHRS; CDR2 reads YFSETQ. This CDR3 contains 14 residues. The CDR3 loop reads CASEGSPSSDTQYF. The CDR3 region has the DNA TGCGCCTCCGAGGGTAGCCCGTCGTCCGATACGCAGTATTTT.

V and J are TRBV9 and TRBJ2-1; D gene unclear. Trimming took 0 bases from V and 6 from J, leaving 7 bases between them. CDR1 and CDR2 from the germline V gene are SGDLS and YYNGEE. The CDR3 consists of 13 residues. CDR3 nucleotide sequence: TGTGCCAGCAGCGTAGTAATGGGCAATGAGCAGTTCTTC. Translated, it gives CASSVVMGNEQFF.

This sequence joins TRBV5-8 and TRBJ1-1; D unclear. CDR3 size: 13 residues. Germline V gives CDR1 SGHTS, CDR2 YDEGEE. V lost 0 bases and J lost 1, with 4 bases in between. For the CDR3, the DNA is TGTGCCAGCAGCTTGGATTCGAACACTGAAGCTTTCTTT. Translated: CASSLDSNTEAFF.

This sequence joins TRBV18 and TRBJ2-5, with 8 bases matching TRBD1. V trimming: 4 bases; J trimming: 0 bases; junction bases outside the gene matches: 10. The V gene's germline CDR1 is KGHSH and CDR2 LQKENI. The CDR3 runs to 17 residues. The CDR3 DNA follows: TGTGCCAGCTCACAAGCAAAAGGGACAGGATACCAAGAGACCCAGTACTTC. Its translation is CASSQAKGTGYQETQYF.

The CDR3 loop is CASSLEAGGQRGVYEQYF. CDR3 in DNA: TGTGCCAGCAGCTTAGAAGCGGGAGGGCAACGAGGGGTTTATGAGCAGTACTTC. The chain couples TRBV11-2 to TRBJ2-7; the match to TRBD2 covers 10 bases. The trim removed 0 bases at V and 7 bases at J, leaving 15 bases unmatched. This CDR3 region has 18 residues. The germline V gene has CDR1 SGHAT and CDR2 FQNNGV. The full variable domain, rest sourced from reference TRBV11-2 and TRBJ2-7, is EAGVAQSPRYKIIEKRQSVAFWCNPISGHATLYWYQQILGQGPKLLIQFQNNGVVDDSQLPKDRFSAERLKGVDSTLKIQPAKLEDSAVYLCASSLEAGGQRGVYEQYFGPGTRLTVT.

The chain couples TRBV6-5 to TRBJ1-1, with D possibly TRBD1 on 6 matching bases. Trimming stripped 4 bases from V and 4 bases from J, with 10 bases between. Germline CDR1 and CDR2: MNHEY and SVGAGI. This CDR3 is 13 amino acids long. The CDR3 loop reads CASSSDRRTEAFF. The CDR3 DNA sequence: TGTGCCAGCAGTTCGGACAGACGCACTGAAGCTTTCTTT.

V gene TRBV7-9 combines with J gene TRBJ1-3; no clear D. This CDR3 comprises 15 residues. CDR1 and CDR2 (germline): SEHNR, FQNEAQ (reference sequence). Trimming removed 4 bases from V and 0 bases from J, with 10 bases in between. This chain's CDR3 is CASSSWADSGNTIYF. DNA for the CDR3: TGTGCCAGCAGCTCGTGGGCCGACTCTGGAAACACCATATATTTT.

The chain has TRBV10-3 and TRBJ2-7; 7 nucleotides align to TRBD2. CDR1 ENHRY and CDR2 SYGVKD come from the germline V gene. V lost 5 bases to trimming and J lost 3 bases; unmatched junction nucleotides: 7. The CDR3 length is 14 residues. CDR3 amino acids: CAISRGPSGYEQYF. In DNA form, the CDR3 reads TGTGCCATCAGTCGAGGCCCTAGCGGCTACGAGCAGTACTTC.

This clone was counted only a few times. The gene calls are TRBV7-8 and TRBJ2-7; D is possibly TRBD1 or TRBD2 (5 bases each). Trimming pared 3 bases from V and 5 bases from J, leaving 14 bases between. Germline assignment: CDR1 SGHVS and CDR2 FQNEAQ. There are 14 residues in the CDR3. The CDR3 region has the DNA TGTGCCAGCAGCTTGTTCACGGGACCGAACGAGCAGTACTTC. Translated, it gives CASSLFTGPNEQYF.

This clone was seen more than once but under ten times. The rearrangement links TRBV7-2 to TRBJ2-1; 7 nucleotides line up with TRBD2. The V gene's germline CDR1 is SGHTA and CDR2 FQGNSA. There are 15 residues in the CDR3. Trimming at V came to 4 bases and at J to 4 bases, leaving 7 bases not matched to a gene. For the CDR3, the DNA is TGTGCCAGCAGCTCCAGCCTAGCGGTATACAATGAGCAGTTCTTC. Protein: CASSSSLAVYNEQFF.

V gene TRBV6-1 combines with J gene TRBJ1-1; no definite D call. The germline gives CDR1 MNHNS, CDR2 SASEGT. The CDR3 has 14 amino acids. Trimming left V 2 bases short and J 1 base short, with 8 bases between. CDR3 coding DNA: TGTGCCAGCAGTGAATGGCAGAGGAACACTGAAGCTTTCTTT. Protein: CASSEWQRNTEAFF.

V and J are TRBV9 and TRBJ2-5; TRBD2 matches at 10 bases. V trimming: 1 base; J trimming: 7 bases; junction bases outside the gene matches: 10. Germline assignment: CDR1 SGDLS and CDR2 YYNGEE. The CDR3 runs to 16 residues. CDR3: CASSVKSSGGQGTQYF. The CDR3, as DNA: TGTGCCAGCAGCGTAAAGTCTAGCGGGGGCCAGGGGACCCAGTACTTC.

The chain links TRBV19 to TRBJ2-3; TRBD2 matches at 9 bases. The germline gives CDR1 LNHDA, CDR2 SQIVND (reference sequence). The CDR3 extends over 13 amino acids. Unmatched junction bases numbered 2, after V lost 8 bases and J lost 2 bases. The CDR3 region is CASGGRVTDTQYF. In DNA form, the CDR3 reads TGTGCCAGTGGCGGGAGGGTCACAGATACGCAGTATTTT.

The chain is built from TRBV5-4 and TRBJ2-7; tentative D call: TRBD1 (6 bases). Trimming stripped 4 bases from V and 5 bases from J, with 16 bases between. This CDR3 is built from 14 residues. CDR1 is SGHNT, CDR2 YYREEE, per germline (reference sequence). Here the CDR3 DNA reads TGTGCCAGCAGCCGAACAGGGCCCCTGAACGAGCAGTACTTC. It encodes CASSRTGPLNEQYF. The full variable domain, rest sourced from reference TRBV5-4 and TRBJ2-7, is ETGVTQSPTHLIKTRGQQVTLRCSSQSGHNTVSWYQQALGQGPQFIFQYYREEENGRGNFPPRFSGLQFPNYSSELNVNALELDDSALYLCASSRTGPLNEQYFGPGTRLTVT.

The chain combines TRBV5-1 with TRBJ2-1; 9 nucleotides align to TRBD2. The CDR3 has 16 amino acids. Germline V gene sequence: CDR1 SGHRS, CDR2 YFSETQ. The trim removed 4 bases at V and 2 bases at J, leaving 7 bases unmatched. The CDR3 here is CASSPGRLAAYNEQFF. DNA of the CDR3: TGCGCCAGCAGCCCTGGAAGACTAGCGGCCTACAATGAGCAGTTCTTC.

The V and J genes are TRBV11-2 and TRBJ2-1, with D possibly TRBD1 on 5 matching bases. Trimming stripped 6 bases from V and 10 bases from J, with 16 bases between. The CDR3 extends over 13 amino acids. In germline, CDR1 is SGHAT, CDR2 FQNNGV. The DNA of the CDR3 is TGTGCCAGCAGTTTAATACCCCAGGGCGAGCAGTTCTTC. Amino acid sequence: CASSLIPQGEQFF.